The rows below give T cell receptor beta chains drawn from one sample of a study of identical twins. From the 5' RACE reads, TCRdb called clonotypes with MiXCR, one entry per CDR3 protein. Counted here are about 220,000 distinct CDR3 sequences, roughly a tenth occurring once; the ten biggest clones make up 5% to 6%. Sequenced material: memory (CD45RO+) T cells sorted from blood. The receptors were sampled from a woman between 18 and 29 years old in good health. CDR3s include the opening cysteine and the closing phenylalanine or tryptophan. The order of the fields is V gene, D gene, J gene, clone size, CDR3 protein, CDR3 DNA. A D gene is named only where the DNA matches it firmly. Some rows mark clone size as missing; the rest say once, few, many or name a class of expanded clone.

v_gene: TRBV20-1
d_gene: -
j_gene: TRBJ2-7
abundance: many
CDR3aa: CSARGRAGEQYF
CDR3nt: TGCAGTGCTAGAGGGAGGGCTGGAGAGCAGTACTTC

v_gene: TRBV7-2
d_gene: TRBD1
j_gene: TRBJ1-3
abundance: -
CDR3aa: CASSLSSGTGLYTIYF
CDR3nt: TGTGCCAGCAGCTTATCTTCCGGGACAGGGTTATACACCATATATTTT

v_gene: TRBV20-1
d_gene: -
j_gene: TRBJ2-1
abundance: -
CDR3aa: CSVRLATGEQFF
CDR3nt: TGCAGTGTTCGATTAGCTACCGGTGAGCAGTTCTTC

v_gene: TRBV27
d_gene: TRBD1
j_gene: TRBJ1-5
abundance: few
CDR3aa: CASSFHRQGGQPQHF
CDR3nt: TGTGCCAGCAGTTTCCACAGACAGGGGGGGCAGCCCCAGCATTTT

v_gene: TRBV2
d_gene: TRBD2
j_gene: TRBJ2-1
abundance: -
CDR3aa: CASSDLGTTNNEQFF
CDR3nt: TGTGCCAGCAGTGACCTTGGGACTACAAACAATGAGCAGTTCTTC

v_gene: TRBV20-1
d_gene: -
j_gene: TRBJ2-3
abundance: -
CDR3aa: CSARDDRSDTQYF
CDR3nt: TGCAGTGCTAGAGATGATCGATCAGATACGCAGTATTTT

v_gene: TRBV15
d_gene: TRBD2
j_gene: TRBJ2-3
abundance: few
CDR3aa: CATSRGGRADTQYF
CDR3nt: TGTGCCACCTCGCGGGGGGGTCGGGCAGATACGCAGTATTTT

v_gene: TRBV11-2
d_gene: TRBD2
j_gene: TRBJ2-4
abundance: few
CDR3aa: CASSPLGGGTAKNIQYF
CDR3nt: TGTGCCAGCAGCCCGCTCGGGGGGGGGACAGCCAAAAACATTCAGTACTTC

v_gene: TRBV6-6
d_gene: -
j_gene: TRBJ2-7
abundance: few
CDR3aa: CASSYVGYEQYF
CDR3nt: TGTGCCAGCAGTTACGTGGGATACGAGCAGTACTTC

v_gene: TRBV7-2
d_gene: TRBD2
j_gene: TRBJ2-7
abundance: few
CDR3aa: CASSLTGTSGSYEQYF
CDR3nt: TGTGCCAGCAGCTTAACAGGGACTAGCGGCTCTTACGAGCAGTACTTC

v_gene: TRBV10-3
d_gene: -
j_gene: TRBJ1-2
abundance: many
CDR3aa: CAISEGLNYGYTF
CDR3nt: TGTGCCATCAGTGAAGGCCTGAACTATGGCTACACCTTC

v_gene: TRBV7-2
d_gene: -
j_gene: TRBJ2-5
abundance: few
CDR3aa: CASSLSIVLQETQYF
CDR3nt: TGTGCCAGCAGCTTAAGCATAGTCCTACAAGAGACCCAGTACTTC

v_gene: TRBV28
d_gene: TRBD2
j_gene: TRBJ2-3
abundance: -
CDR3aa: CASSSGTSGSSTDTQYF
CDR3nt: TGTGCCAGCAGTTCGGGGACTAGCGGGAGTTCCACAGATACGCAGTATTTT

v_gene: TRBV30
d_gene: TRBD1
j_gene: TRBJ1-2
abundance: many
CDR3aa: CAWSQGEWFYGYTF
CDR3nt: TGTGCCTGGAGCCAGGGGGAATGGTTCTATGGCTACACCTTC

v_gene: TRBV7-9
d_gene: TRBD1
j_gene: TRBJ2-1
abundance: many
CDR3aa: CASSLLGTGEFEQFF
CDR3nt: TGTGCCAGCAGCTTATTAGGGACAGGAGAATTTGAGCAGTTCTTC

v_gene: TRBV20-1
d_gene: -
j_gene: TRBJ2-1
abundance: -
CDR3aa: CSASAPGLASSLSDEQFF
CDR3nt: TGCAGTGCTAGTGCCCCTGGATTGGCTAGCTCCCTTAGCGATGAGCAGTTCTTC

v_gene: TRBV19
d_gene: TRBD2
j_gene: TRBJ2-1
abundance: -
CDR3aa: CASSYRTSGYNEQFF
CDR3nt: TGTGCCAGTAGTTATAGGACTAGCGGGTACAATGAGCAGTTCTTC

v_gene: TRBV10-2
d_gene: TRBD2
j_gene: TRBJ2-3
abundance: many
CDR3aa: CASSWDLRGDTDTQYF
CDR3nt: TGCGCCAGCAGTTGGGACCTGCGGGGGGACACAGATACGCAGTATTTT

v_gene: TRBV20-1
d_gene: -
j_gene: TRBJ2-7
abundance: -
CDR3aa: CSARAQSYEQYF
CDR3nt: TGCAGTGCGAGGGCACAGTCCTACGAGCAGTACTTC

v_gene: TRBV18
d_gene: -
j_gene: TRBJ2-7
abundance: few
CDR3aa: CASSHSSTGNYEQYF
CDR3nt: TGTGCCAGCTCACACAGTAGTACAGGGAACTACGAGCAGTACTTC

v_gene: TRBV6-1
d_gene: TRBD1
j_gene: TRBJ1-5
abundance: few
CDR3aa: CASSATGPSNQPQHF
CDR3nt: TGTGCCAGCAGTGCGACAGGGCCTAGCAATCAGCCCCAGCATTTT

v_gene: TRBV2
d_gene: TRBD1
j_gene: TRBJ2-5
abundance: -
CDR3aa: CASSRQGAQGETQYF
CDR3nt: TGTGCCAGCAGTAGACAGGGGGCGCAAGGGGAGACCCAGTACTTC

v_gene: TRBV2
d_gene: -
j_gene: TRBJ2-5
abundance: -
CDR3aa: CASGRRGLGQETQYF
CDR3nt: TGTGCCAGCGGAAGGAGAGGATTGGGGCAAGAGACCCAGTACTTC

v_gene: TRBV5-1
d_gene: -
j_gene: TRBJ2-3
abundance: -
CDR3aa: CASSLFSTDTQYF
CDR3nt: TGCGCCAGCAGCTTGTTTAGCACAGATACGCAGTATTTT

v_gene: TRBV12-3/TRBV12-4
d_gene: TRBD2
j_gene: TRBJ2-3
abundance: many
CDR3aa: CASSEAGGTLTDTQYF
CDR3nt: TGTGCCAGCAGTGAGGCGGGGGGAACACTCACAGATACGCAGTATTTT

v_gene: TRBV12-3/TRBV12-4
d_gene: -
j_gene: TRBJ2-1
abundance: many
CDR3aa: CASSFKTDTYNEQFF
CDR3nt: TGTGCCAGCAGTTTTAAGACGGACACCTACAATGAGCAGTTCTTC

v_gene: TRBV2
d_gene: -
j_gene: TRBJ2-7
abundance: -
CDR3aa: CAIDDSYEQYF
CDR3nt: TGTGCCATCGACGACTCCTACGAGCAGTACTTC

v_gene: TRBV3-1
d_gene: -
j_gene: TRBJ1-1
abundance: many
CDR3aa: CASSQLSQTEAFF
CDR3nt: TGTGCCAGCAGCCAACTCAGTCAGACTGAAGCTTTCTTT

v_gene: TRBV7-9
d_gene: TRBD1
j_gene: TRBJ2-7
abundance: -
CDR3aa: CASSLGTGSEQYF
CDR3nt: TGTGCCAGCAGCTTAGGGACAGGTTCCGAGCAGTACTTC

v_gene: TRBV7-3
d_gene: -
j_gene: TRBJ2-3
abundance: -
CDR3aa: CASSLVGDLTDTQYF
CDR3nt: TGTGCCAGCAGCTTAGTAGGGGACCTCACAGATACGCAGTATTTT

v_gene: TRBV3-1
d_gene: -
j_gene: TRBJ1-3
abundance: few
CDR3aa: CASSQGSGNTIYF
CDR3nt: TGTGCCAGCAGCCAAGGTTCTGGAAACACCATATATTTT

v_gene: TRBV5-1
d_gene: -
j_gene: TRBJ2-7
abundance: -
CDR3aa: CASSMSGGLYEQYF
CDR3nt: TGCGCCAGCAGCATGTCCGGGGGTCTCTACGAGCAGTACTTC

v_gene: TRBV11-2
d_gene: -
j_gene: TRBJ2-7
abundance: few
CDR3aa: CASSLIQAYEQYF
CDR3nt: TGTGCCAGCAGCCTTATACAGGCCTACGAGCAGTACTTC

v_gene: TRBV7-3
d_gene: -
j_gene: TRBJ2-3
abundance: -
CDR3aa: CASSLSGGPMDTQYF
CDR3nt: TGTGCCAGCAGCTTAAGCGGGGGCCCCATGGATACGCAGTATTTT

v_gene: TRBV6-1
d_gene: TRBD1
j_gene: TRBJ2-2
abundance: -
CDR3aa: CASMPRGPWVGELFF
CDR3nt: TGTGCCAGCATGCCCAGGGGGCCTTGGGTCGGGGAGCTGTTTTTT

v_gene: TRBV2
d_gene: TRBD1
j_gene: TRBJ1-4
abundance: -
CDR3aa: CASCSGGMANEKLFF
CDR3nt: TGTGCCAGCTGTTCAGGGGGCATGGCTAATGAAAAACTGTTTTTT

v_gene: TRBV9
d_gene: TRBD1
j_gene: TRBJ1-6
abundance: many
CDR3aa: CASSGAGTGFNSPLHF
CDR3nt: TGTGCCAGCAGCGGGGCCGGGACAGGATTTAATTCACCCCTCCACTTT

v_gene: TRBV20-1
d_gene: TRBD2
j_gene: TRBJ2-4
abundance: few
CDR3aa: CSAQGLAGGVAKNIQYF
CDR3nt: TGCAGTGCACAGGGACTAGCGGGGGGCGTAGCCAAAAACATTCAGTACTTC

v_gene: TRBV2
d_gene: -
j_gene: TRBJ2-7
abundance: few
CDR3aa: CASSVLKGAYEQYF
CDR3nt: TGTGCCAGCAGTGTCCTGAAAGGGGCCTACGAGCAGTACTTC

v_gene: TRBV5-1
d_gene: -
j_gene: TRBJ2-5
abundance: few
CDR3aa: CASSFTGGGGTQYF
CDR3nt: TGCGCCAGCAGCTTTACAGGTGGTGGGGGGACCCAGTACTTC

v_gene: TRBV20-1
d_gene: -
j_gene: TRBJ2-2
abundance: many
CDR3aa: CSASDPNTGELFF
CDR3nt: TGCAGTGCTAGCGATCCCAACACCGGGGAGCTGTTTTTT

v_gene: TRBV6-1
d_gene: TRBD2
j_gene: TRBJ2-3
abundance: -
CDR3aa: CACRGGGSDTQYF
CDR3nt: TGTGCCTGTCGCGGGGGAGGGTCAGATACGCAGTATTTT

v_gene: TRBV30
d_gene: -
j_gene: TRBJ1-2
abundance: few
CDR3aa: CAWSWGYYGYTF
CDR3nt: TGTGCCTGGAGTTGGGGGTACTATGGCTACACCTTC

v_gene: TRBV11-2
d_gene: -
j_gene: TRBJ1-1
abundance: -
CDR3aa: CASSLNMGGTEAFF
CDR3nt: TGTGCCAGCAGCTTAAATATGGGGGGCACTGAAGCTTTCTTT

v_gene: TRBV20-1
d_gene: -
j_gene: TRBJ2-3
abundance: few
CDR3aa: CSARDLAPPATQYF
CDR3nt: TGCAGTGCTAGAGATCTGGCGCCCCCCGCGACGCAGTATTTT

v_gene: TRBV5-1
d_gene: -
j_gene: TRBJ1-5
abundance: many
CDR3aa: CASRDGIYSNQPQHF
CDR3nt: TGCGCCAGCCGGGACGGAATTTATAGCAATCAGCCCCAGCATTTT

v_gene: TRBV5-5
d_gene: -
j_gene: TRBJ2-6
abundance: once
CDR3aa: CASSLQASSGANVLTF
CDR3nt: TGTGCCAGCAGCCTACAGGCGAGCTCTGGGGCCAACGTCCTGACTTTC

v_gene: TRBV6-1
d_gene: -
j_gene: TRBJ1-4
abundance: -
CDR3aa: CASRGLGEKLFF
CDR3nt: TGTGCCAGCAGGGGGCTCGGGGAAAAACTGTTTTTT

v_gene: TRBV3-1
d_gene: TRBD2
j_gene: TRBJ2-5
abundance: -
CDR3aa: CASRVVSGVVKTQYF
CDR3nt: TGTGCCAGCCGGGTTGTGAGCGGGGTTGTGAAGACCCAGTACTTC

v_gene: TRBV11-2
d_gene: -
j_gene: TRBJ2-2
abundance: few
CDR3aa: CASSFLTGELFF
CDR3nt: TGTGCCAGCAGCTTTCTGACCGGGGAGCTGTTTTTT

v_gene: TRBV5-5
d_gene: -
j_gene: TRBJ2-3
abundance: -
CDR3aa: CASSLYLSTDTQYF
CDR3nt: TGTGCCAGCAGCTTGTACCTGAGCACAGATACGCAGTATTTT

v_gene: TRBV20-1
d_gene: TRBD1
j_gene: TRBJ1-1
abundance: few
CDR3aa: CSASTGGKGLNTEAFF
CDR3nt: TGCAGTGCTAGTACAGGGGGGAAGGGATTGAACACTGAAGCTTTCTTT

v_gene: TRBV6-2/TRBV6-3
d_gene: TRBD1
j_gene: TRBJ1-1
abundance: -
CDR3aa: CASRESLTRRGHTEAFF
CDR3nt: TGTGCCAGCCGAGAATCCTTGACACGCAGGGGGCACACTGAAGCTTTCTTT

v_gene: TRBV6-2/TRBV6-3
d_gene: TRBD2
j_gene: TRBJ2-3
abundance: few
CDR3aa: CATSLAGENTQYF
CDR3nt: TGTGCCACCTCACTAGCGGGAGAAAATACGCAGTATTTT

v_gene: TRBV6-4
d_gene: -
j_gene: TRBJ2-2
abundance: -
CDR3aa: CASSPSLGQGTGELFF
CDR3nt: TGTGCCAGCAGTCCCAGCTTGGGGCAGGGCACCGGGGAGCTGTTTTTT

v_gene: TRBV4-1
d_gene: TRBD1
j_gene: TRBJ2-3
abundance: few
CDR3aa: CASSPTGTGFTDTQYF
CDR3nt: TGCGCCAGCAGTCCTACCGGGACAGGGTTCACAGATACGCAGTATTTT

v_gene: TRBV9
d_gene: TRBD1
j_gene: TRBJ1-2
abundance: few
CDR3aa: CASSVGVGQGNYGYTF
CDR3nt: TGTGCCAGCAGCGTGGGTGTGGGACAGGGGAACTATGGCTACACCTTC

v_gene: TRBV5-6
d_gene: TRBD1
j_gene: TRBJ2-5
abundance: -
CDR3aa: CASRGIGQGGETQYF
CDR3nt: TGTGCCAGCCGCGGGATCGGACAGGGGGGGGAGACCCAGTACTTC

v_gene: TRBV20-1
d_gene: TRBD1
j_gene: TRBJ1-5
abundance: -
CDR3aa: CSARGEGASNQPQHF
CDR3nt: TGCAGTGCTAGAGGGGAGGGGGCAAGCAATCAGCCCCAGCATTTT